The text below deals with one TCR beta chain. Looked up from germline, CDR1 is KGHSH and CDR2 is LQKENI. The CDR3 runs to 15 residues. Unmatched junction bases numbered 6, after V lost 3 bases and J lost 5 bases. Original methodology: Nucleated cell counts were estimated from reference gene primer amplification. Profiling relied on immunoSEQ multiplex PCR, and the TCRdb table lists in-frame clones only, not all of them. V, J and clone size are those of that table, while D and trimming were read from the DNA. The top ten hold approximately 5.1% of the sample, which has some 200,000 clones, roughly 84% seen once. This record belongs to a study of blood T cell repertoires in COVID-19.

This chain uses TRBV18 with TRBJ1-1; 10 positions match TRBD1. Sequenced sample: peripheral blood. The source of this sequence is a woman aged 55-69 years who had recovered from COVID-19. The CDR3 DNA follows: TGTGCCAGCTCACCCACCCCGGGACAGGGGACTGAAGCTTTCTTT. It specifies CASSPTPGQGTEAFF.